What follows is one T cell receptor beta chain and its context. Its antigen remains unknown. This entry belongs to a study of vaccination and CD4 T cells after COVID-19. In the study overall: Nine convalescent patients had mild and one had severe PCR-confirmed SARS-CoV-2 disease. From HCoV-229E, HCoV-OC43, HCoV-NL63 and SARS-CoV-2, overlapping spike peptides were used to stimulate the cells.

An Oncomine TCR Beta short-read assay was used to sequence the DNA from cultured CD4+ T cells. TCRdb re-derived calls from the PCR reads in MiXCR, one entry per CDR3 protein. Of 9,000 to 15,000 distinct CDR3 sequences listed, around 80% are singletons. Per the germline V gene, CDR1 is DFQATT and CDR2 is SNEGSKA (reference sequence). This CDR3 contains 15 residues. V lost 4 bases and J 3 bases, leaving 17 bases between the germline ends. Findings and caveats of the study: A comparatively limited set of convalescent patients was examined, with no early post-infection timepoints.

Treatment: approximately 11-day PBMC culture with coronavirus spike peptide pools or control peptides (ViraFEST assay). The cultures had half their medium swapped for fresh IL-2 medium on days 3 and 7. This clonotype was sampled from a human donor who had recovered from COVID-19. Sequencing input: CD4+ T cells from blood, cultured in vitro. The V gene is TRBV20-1, the J gene TRBJ2-3; D tentatively reads TRBD1 or TRBD2 (7 bases each). CDR3: CSAKGGGEGTDTQYF. The DNA of the CDR3 is TGCAGTGCTAAGGGAGGGGGCGAGGGGACAGATACGCAGTATTTT.